Following are 15 T cell receptor beta chains from one sample sequenced in a study of blood T cell repertoires in COVID-19. The method was immunoSEQ multiplex PCR; TCRdb's version includes in-frame clones alone and lacks a portion of them. Found here are about 270,000 clones, 80% to 95% of them singletons; the top ten hold 2.5% to 3%. Material for sequencing was PBMCs or T cells enriched from blood (not recorded which). These TCRs come from a middle-aged man who had been exposed to COVID-19.

The chain combines TRBV6-5 with TRBJ1-5, with 7 positions matching TRBD1. In germline, CDR1 is MNHEY, CDR2 SVGAGI. This CDR3 comprises 15 residues. The V segment lost 8 bases and the J segment 5 bases; nucleotides outside the gene matches: 12. The CDR3, as DNA: TGTGCCAGCGGTCGACAGGGAGGATTGTATCAGCCCCAGCATTTT. This sequence encodes CASGRQGGLYQPQHF.

This chain uses TRBV5-1 with TRBJ1-1, with 10 bases fitting TRBD1. Germline V CDR1 and CDR2: SGHRS, YFSETQ. After removal of 4 bases from V and 2 bases from J, the junction contained 5 bases not matched to a gene. The CDR3 consists of 15 residues. CDR3 protein: CASSQLTGGNTEAFF. The CDR3, as DNA: TGCGCCAGCAGCCAATTGACAGGGGGCAACACTGAAGCTTTCTTT.

V and J are TRBV29-1 and TRBJ2-7; D is unresolved. V gave up 4 bases and J gave up 0 bases, with 4 bases separating them. Germline CDR1 is SQVTM and CDR2 is ANQGSEA. The CDR3 is 11 residues long. The CDR3 DNA sequence: TGCAGCGTTGCGAGCTCCTACGAGCAGTACTTC. This sequence encodes CSVASSYEQYF.

V and J are TRBV12-5 and TRBJ1-4, with 9 bases matching TRBD1. Germline V gene data show CDR1 as LGHNT and CDR2 as FRNRAP. The V gene end was trimmed by 1 base and the J gene end by 6 bases; junction bases not matched to a gene: 0. The CDR3 covers 14 residues. The CDR3 region is CASGLGQGDEKLFF. CDR3 bases: TGTGCTAGTGGTTTGGGACAGGGGGATGAAAAACTGTTTTTT.

The chain has TRBV27 and TRBJ2-7; TRBD2 agrees at 12 bases. V lost 4 bases and J lost 6; bases outside the gene matches: 7. The CDR3 runs to 15 residues. Per germline, CDR1 MNHEY and CDR2 SMNVEV (reference sequence). CDR3 sequence (DNA): TGTGCCAGCAGTTGGACTAGCGGGACCGGAACCGAGCAGTACTTC. As protein: CASSWTSGTGTEQYF.

This chain joins TRBV10-3 and TRBJ1-2; D gene unclear. CDR3 length equals 11 residues. Trimming left V 0 bases short and J 11 bases short, with 7 bases between. Germline V gene sequence: CDR1 ENHRY, CDR2 SYGVKD. CDR3 in amino acids: CAISESSSYTF. The CDR3 region has the DNA TGTGCCATCAGTGAGTCATCGTCTTACACCTTC.

This chain uses TRBV12-3 or TRBV12-4 with TRBJ1-2, with D possibly TRBD1 on 5 matching bases. The CDR3 contains 12 residues. The V gene lost 3 bases and the J gene lost 5 bases, with 7 bases spanning the gap. The CDR3: CASSFTGYGYTF. The CDR3 DNA reads TGTGCCAGCAGTTTTACAGGTTATGGCTACACCTTC.

This sequence joins TRBV7-2 and TRBJ2-1, with 9 bases aligning to TRBD2. The CDR3 totals 15 residues. CDR1 and CDR2 (germline): SGHTA, FQGNSA. The V segment lost 0 bases and the J segment 15 bases; nucleotides outside the gene matches: 12. In DNA form, the CDR3 reads TGTGCCAGCAGCTTAGCCCGGGGACTAGCAGTGAGTCTGTTCTTC. Protein product: CASSLARGLAVSLFF.

This clone has more than one count but fewer than ten. This chain links TRBV5-1 with TRBJ2-3; D may be TRBD1 (6 bases). The CDR3 is made up of 15 amino acids. Trimming removed 1 base from V and 5 bases from J, with 14 bases in between. CDR1 and CDR2 (germline): SGHRS, YFSETQ. CDR3 sequence (DNA): TGCGCCAGCAGCTTGACAGGGCCCCCCGAAGATACGCAGTATTTT. Translating it yields CASSLTGPPEDTQYF.

The chain links TRBV5-1 to TRBJ1-4, with 9 nucleotides matching TRBD1. Unmatched junction bases numbered 11, after V lost 3 bases and J lost 8 bases. The CDR3 consists of 16 residues. Germline CDR1 and CDR2: SGHRS and YFSETQ. CDR3 DNA: TGCGCCAGCAGCTCAGGAGGGGACAGGGTATGGGAAAAACTGTTTTTT. It codes for CASSSGGDRVWEKLFF. Full variable domain (missing parts from reference TRBV5-1 and TRBJ1-4): KAGVTQTPRYLIKTRGQQVTLSCSPISGHRSVSWYQQTPGQGLQFLFEYFSETQRNKGNFPGRFSGRQFSNSRSEMNVSTLELGDSALYLCASSSGGDRVWEKLFFGSGTQLSVL.

The gene calls are TRBV2 and TRBJ1-3; 7 nucleotides match TRBD1. The length of the CDR3 is 17 residues. The V gene end was trimmed by 4 bases and the J gene end by 1 base; junction bases not matched to a gene: 10. CDR1 SNHLY and CDR2 FYNNEI come from the germline V gene. The CDR3 spells CASSVLSYRGSGNTIYF. The CDR3 nucleotides read TGTGCCAGCAGTGTCCTATCTTACAGGGGATCTGGAAACACCATATATTTT. Supplemented by reference TRBV2 and TRBJ1-3, the full variable domain reads EPEVTQTPSHQVTQMGQEVILRCVPISNHLYFYWYRQILGQKVEFLVSFYNNEISEKSEIFDDQFSVERPDGSNFTLKIRSTKLEDSAMYFCASSVLSYRGSGNTIYFGEGSWLTVV.

About this clone: This CDR3 is also generated by other DNA sequences in the sample. The V and J genes are TRBV30 and TRBJ1-2; 11 nucleotides agree with TRBD1. This CDR3 is built from 13 residues. In germline, CDR1 is GTSNPN, CDR2 SVGIG (reference sequence). The trim removed 3 bases at V and 5 bases at J, leaving 2 bases unmatched. The chain's CDR3 is CAWSGTGGYGYTF. The CDR3, as DNA: TGTGCCTGGAGCGGGACAGGGGGGTATGGCTACACCTTC.

This clone was seen just once. The genes are TRBV7-9 and TRBJ2-3; TRBD1 agrees at 9 bases. V lost 5 bases to trimming and J lost 5 bases; unmatched junction nucleotides: 14. The CDR3 loop spans 17 amino acids. Looked up from germline, CDR1 is SEHNR and CDR2 is FQNEAQ (reference sequence). CDR3 loop: CASSPPDRGSLGDTQYF. In DNA form, the CDR3 reads TGTGCCAGCAGCCCCCCTGACAGGGGGTCCCTCGGAGATACGCAGTATTTT. The full variable domain, completed using reference TRBV7-9 and TRBJ2-3, is DTGVSQNPRHKITKRGQNVTFRCDPISEHNRLYWYRQTLGQGPEFLTYFQNEAQLEKSRLLSDRFSAERPKGSFSTLEIQRTEQGDSAMYLCASSPPDRGSLGDTQYFGPGTRLTVL.

This clone was observed a single time. The J gene is TRBJ2-2, the V gene TRBV4-1; 7 nucleotides line up with TRBD1. This CDR3 comprises 16 residues. Per the germline V gene, CDR1 is MGHRA and CDR2 is YSYEKL. Trimming cost V 4 bases and J 5 bases; bases outside gene matches: 10. CDR3 residues: CASSPPDRSKTGELFF. CDR3 sequence (DNA): TGCGCCAGCAGCCCCCCGGACAGGTCTAAAACCGGGGAGCTGTTTTTT.

The chain couples TRBV27 to TRBJ2-1; 8 positions match TRBD1. With 8 bases clipped from V and 6 bases from J, the junction kept 18 bases outside the gene matches. Germline loops: CDR1 MNHEY, CDR2 SMNVEV (reference sequence). The CDR3 runs 17 residues. The DNA of the CDR3 is TGTGCCAGCCTGTCACAGGGGGATTTGGCAATAGGCAATGAGCAGTTCTTC. Translated: CASLSQGDLAIGNEQFF.